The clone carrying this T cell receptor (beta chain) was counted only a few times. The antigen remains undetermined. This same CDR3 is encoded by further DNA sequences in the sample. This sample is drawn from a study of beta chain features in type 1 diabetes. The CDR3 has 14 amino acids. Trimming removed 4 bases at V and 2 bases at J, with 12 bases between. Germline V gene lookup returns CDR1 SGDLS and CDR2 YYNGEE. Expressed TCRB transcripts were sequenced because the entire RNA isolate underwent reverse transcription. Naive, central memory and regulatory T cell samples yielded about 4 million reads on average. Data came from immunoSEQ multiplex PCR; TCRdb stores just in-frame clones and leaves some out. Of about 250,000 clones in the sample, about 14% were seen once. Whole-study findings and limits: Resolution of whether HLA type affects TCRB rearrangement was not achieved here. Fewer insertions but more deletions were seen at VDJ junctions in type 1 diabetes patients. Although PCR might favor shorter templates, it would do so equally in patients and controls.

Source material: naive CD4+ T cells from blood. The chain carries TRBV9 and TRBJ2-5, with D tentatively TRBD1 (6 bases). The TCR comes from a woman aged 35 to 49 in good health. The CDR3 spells CASSPGQLQETQYF. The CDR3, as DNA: TGTGCCAGCAGCCCTGGACAGCTACAAGAGACCCAGTACTTC.